This T cell receptor beta chain was captured by sequencing in a study of blood T cells in healthy people across ages (dated by TCRdb to the mid-2010s). General notes on the study: Template switching captured roughly one uniquely barcoded TCR beta cDNA molecule per two T cells in model experiments. Using deep sequencing normalized with unique cDNA molecular identifiers, the study measured how TCR beta repertoire diversity changes with age. The donors were split into four age groups: young (average 16 years), middle-aged (over 35), aged (approximately 60) and long-lived (about 82). The study analyzed two additional independent replicas of 1 million unique cDNA reads from the same blood draw for two donors, one aged 18 to 30 and one aged 80 or older. To avoid experimental bias, donors of different ages were spread randomly across the sequencing lanes.

Broader findings and caveats from the paper: Compared with the aged group, more naive CD4+ T cells, fewer expanded clones and increased TCR diversity were shown by the long-lived group, suggesting age selection. Because profiling used bulk unsorted PBMCs, naive and antigen-experienced compartments could not be compared conclusively. Estimates of total diversity based on one million sequenced T cells were regarded as lower bounds and as underestimates. Because donor CMV infection status was unknown, age-related changes in expanded clonotypes were potentially confounded. Observed TCR beta diversity per million T cells fell roughly linearly with age, and a significant reduction was already apparent by age around 36. A strong correlation was found between observed TCR beta diversity and the percentage of naive T cells measured by flow cytometry.

Libraries came from 5' RACE. For sequencing, an Illumina HiSeq 2500 was employed. A second PCR of roughly 7 to 12 cycles was run with a J-beta primer mix and a sample-barcoded 5' primer. A template-switch 5' adaptor carrying 12 random nucleotides introduced a unique molecular identifier onto each TCR beta cDNA molecule. Each sample yielded at least 2.5 million CDR3-containing paired-end reads. First-strand cDNA synthesis was performed from all RNA using the Mint cDNA synthesis kit, with priming by a TRBC-specific oligonucleotide. After uracil-DNA glycosylase treatment, a first 18-cycle PCR used universal primers M1SS and BC2_uni_R on all cDNA. As for the authors' bioinformatics: Normalization of each sample was performed by random selection of 1 million high-quality reads, each carrying a distinct molecular identifier. Reads with shared molecular identifiers were discarded instead of being binned into consensus sequences. CDR3 identification, clonotype clustering and error correction used MiTCR with a Q25 quality threshold and the strictest error-elimination algorithm. A nonparametric unseen species model with Euler transformation was used to estimate lower-bound total TCR beta diversity. TCRdb trimmed the raw reads at Q25, called clones with MiXCR and kept productive beta chains. Identical CDR3 protein sequences are pooled into one entry, listed with their most common genes and DNA. These V and J calls derive from TCRdb rather than the authors' analysis. The table for this sample lists about 1.1 million distinct CDR3 sequences; more than 30% of them were counted only once. The biggest ten clones account for less than 15% of the sample.

The donors were roughly 40 Caucasian individuals from Russia, aged roughly 6 to 100 years, who were systemically healthy. Ten milliliters of peripheral blood were drawn from each donor into EDTA-treated Vacutainer tubes. Ficoll-Paque density-gradient centrifugation was used to isolate PBMCs, with at least 6 million per sample. Trizol reagent was used to extract total RNA from PBMCs, with at least 5 micrograms per sample. For every donor, an aliquot of PBMCs went through flow cytometry to measure the percentages of naive CD45RAhigh/CD27high T cells. As regards this clonotype: Its antigen specificity is not known. Qualities for individual bases were not recorded, and no much larger clone is one base off.

The CDR3 runs 15 amino acids, cysteine and phenylalanine included. Only the CDR3 region is kept as DNA, spanning 45 bases read in frame from base 1. The germline V end is reduced by 0 bases and the J end by 6 bases; junction bases left unmatched: 2. CDR1 and CDR2 (SGDLS, YYNGEE) derive from the germline V gene. The sequencing sample was made of blood. The chain employs TRBV9 and TRBJ1-6, and 8 junction bases match TRBD1. The sequence was obtained from a man aged 18 to 29 in good health. The CDR3 protein is CASSVAGGSNSPLHF. The nucleotides read TGTGCCAGCAGCGTAGCAGGGGGCAGTAATTCACCCCTCCACTTT.